The 30 T cell receptor beta chains below were found in one sample sequenced in a study of spatial heterogeneity in lung cancer. One entry per CDR3 protein results from TCRdb running MiXCR on the 5' RACE reads. This table holds some 9,300 distinct CDR3 sequences, roughly half found once. Time point indicated: sample taken at primary tumor resection. Their specific antigens are unknown. Study conclusions and caveats: For expanded intratumoral alpha and beta TCRs, counts tracked tumor mutation counts.

This material consisted of lung tumor tissue, taken at surgery. These receptors were taken from a female donor with early-stage non-small cell lung cancer.

This clonotype was picked up one time. This beta chain lies outside the target of a library built for alpha chains; its clone size means little. The rearrangement links TRBV2 to TRBJ2-7; D not resolved. The ends were cut back, 2 bases at V and 3 bases at J, with 5 bases in the middle. The CDR3 is 12 amino acids. CDR1 is SNHLY, CDR2 FYNNEI, per germline. The DNA of the CDR3 is TGTGCCAGCAGTGAACTGATCTACGAGCAGTACTTC. This sequence encodes CASSELIYEQYF.

A word on this clonotype: Since the library was made to target alpha chains, this beta chain is a stray read and its abundance is not meaningful. The chain links TRBV6-5 to TRBJ1-2; unclear D gene. Germline CDR1 MNHEY, CDR2 SVGAGI. The V and J ends lost 8 bases and 4 bases respectively, with 8 bases between them. The CDR3 spans 11 residues. CDR3 sequence: CASSDVYGYTF. DNA for the CDR3: TGTGCCAGCTCGGACGTCTATGGCTACACCTTC.

This clonotype appeared a few times. This beta chain is a stray read from a library made for alpha chains; its abundance is not meaningful. The CDR3 DNA sequence: TGTGCCAGCAGCGACGGGACAGGGCAATCACCCCTCCACTTT. It codes for CASSDGTGQSPLHF. The V and J genes are TRBV7-3 and TRBJ1-6; 9 bases align to TRBD1. The germline gives CDR1 SGHTA, CDR2 FQGTGA. Trimming took 5 bases from V and 10 from J; bases not matched to a gene: 6. The CDR3 length is 14 residues.

As concerns this clonotype: This beta chain slipped into a library made for alpha chains as a stray read, so its size is not meaningful. The chain joins TRBV23-1 to TRBJ2-3; TRBD2 matches 10 bases. TRBV23-1 is sorted into the ORF group, with uncertain function. Losses at the gene ends were 2 bases for V and 1 base for J; bases not matched to a gene: 24. CDR3 length: 23 residues. The CDR3 sequence is CASSQPRALTSGVIQSGTDTQYF. The CDR3 nucleotides read TGCGCCAGCAGTCAACCGAGGGCACTTACTAGCGGGGTTATCCAGTCTGGCACAGATACGCAGTATTTT.

This clonotype was recorded only once. Little can be read into the size of this beta chain, an off-target read in a library designed for alpha chains. The chain has TRBV2 and TRBJ2-5, with D possibly being TRBD1 (6 bases). This CDR3 has 15 residues. CDR1 and CDR2 (germline): SNHLY, FYNNEI. V lost 7 bases and J lost 5, with 20 bases in between. CDR3: CASKRTGPRGETQYF. For the CDR3, the DNA is TGTGCCAGCAAACGAACCGGGCCGAGGGGGGAGACCCAGTACTTC. Full variable domain (rest looked up from reference TRBV2 and TRBJ2-5): EPEVTQTPSHQVTQMGQEVILRCVPISNHLYFYWYRQILGQKVEFLVSFYNNEISEKSEIFDDQFSVERPDGSNFTLKIRSTKLEDSAMYFCASKRTGPRGETQYFGPGTRLLVL.

This clonotype was recorded a few times. Within a library made for alpha chains, this beta chain is off target, and its count is uninformative. The CDR3 protein is CASSLGYRTYGYTF. In DNA, the CDR3 is TGTGCCAGCAGCTTAGGTTACAGGACCTATGGCTACACCTTC. The chain uses TRBV7-8 and TRBJ1-2; a weak D match, TRBD1 (5 bases). Trimming shortened V by 1 base and J by 4 bases, and 10 bases separated the two germline ends. This CDR3 contains 14 residues. Germline V gives CDR1 SGHVS, CDR2 FQNEAQ.

Regarding this clonotype: With the library built for alpha chains, this beta chain is off target and its frequency is not meaningful. This sequence joins TRBV29-1 and TRBJ2-1; 7 bases are a match to TRBD2. Trimming removed 4 bases from V and 4 bases from J; junction bases left unmatched: 13. There are 16 residues in the CDR3. The germline gives CDR1 SQVTM, CDR2 ANQGSEA. The CDR3 loop is CSVVLAGRLAYNEQFF. DNA of the CDR3: TGCAGCGTTGTCTTGGCAGGAAGACTAGCATACAATGAGCAGTTCTTC.

With regard to this clonotype: In a library made to pick up alpha chains, this beta chain is a stray read with a size that means little. The rearrangement links TRBV20-1 to TRBJ2-3; 13 positions match TRBD2. The trim removed 6 bases at V and 6 bases at J, leaving 12 bases unmatched. This CDR3 contains 16 residues. Per the germline V gene, CDR1 is DFQATT and CDR2 is SNEGSKA (reference sequence). The CDR3 sequence: CSAPGRLAGGLDTQYF. The DNA for the CDR3 is TGCAGTGCCCCGGGACGACTAGCGGGGGGATTGGATACGCAGTATTTT.

There are a few counts of this clonotype. This beta chain turned up in a library designed for alpha chains; as an off-target read, its abundance says little. The V gene is TRBV20-1, the J gene TRBJ1-5, with 7 bases aligning to TRBD1. Germline CDR1 is DFQATT and CDR2 is SNEGSKA (reference sequence). The CDR3 contains 18 residues. The V gene end was trimmed by 3 bases and the J gene end by 0 bases; junction bases not matched to a gene: 14. CDR3 region: CSARVTGTVYASNQPQHF. CDR3 nucleotides: TGCAGTGCTAGGGTGACCGGGACAGTTTACGCTAGCAATCAGCCCCAGCATTTT.

In this sample, this clonotype turned up once. The size of this beta chain means little, since it is a stray read in a library made for alpha chains. J is TRBJ1-6 and V is TRBV5-1, with 9 bases matching TRBD1. The ends lost 0 bases at V and 8 bases at J; junction bases unmatched: 6. Germline V lookup: CDR1 SGHRS, CDR2 YFSETQ. The CDR3 sequence is 16 residues long. The CDR3 reads CASSLVGQGQDSPLHF. CDR3 coding DNA: TGCGCCAGCAGCTTGGTCGGACAGGGGCAGGATTCACCCCTCCACTTT.

As concerns this clonotype: This beta chain was picked up by a library intended for alpha chains and is off target, so its count carries little meaning. The chain carries TRBV9 and TRBJ1-2; D perhaps matches TRBD1 (6 bases). Germline V gives CDR1 SGDLS, CDR2 YYNGEE. Trimming took 4 bases from V and 7 from J, leaving 23 bases between them. The CDR3 spans 16 residues. In nucleotides, the CDR3 is TGTGCCAGCAGCAGGAACAGGGCTGCTCGGCTTCGTGGCTACACCTTC. The encoded protein is CASSRNRAARLRGYTF.

On this clonotype: With the library built for alpha chains, this beta chain is off target and its frequency is not meaningful. This chain connects TRBV7-8 to TRBJ1-5, with D possibly matching TRBD1 (5 bases). V was shortened by 4 bases and J by 11 bases, with 18 bases between the two germline ends. Germline-derived CDR1 and CDR2 are SGHVS and FQNEAQ. The CDR3 contains 14 residues. The DNA of the CDR3 is TGTGCCAGCAGCTCCACATATTCAGGGTTAGCCCAGCATTTT. Protein: CASSSTYSGLAQHF.

Points on this clonotype: With the library built for alpha chains, this beta chain is off target and its frequency is not meaningful. J is TRBJ1-2 and V is TRBV15; possibly TRBD1 for D (6 bases). The ends were cut back, 5 bases at V and 0 bases at J, with 13 bases in the middle. This CDR3 region has 15 residues. Germline V gene data show CDR1 as LNHNV and CDR2 as YYDKDF (reference sequence). The DNA for the CDR3 is TGTGCCACCAGCGGAAGGGGGTCGACTAACTATGGCTACACCTTC. Its protein product is CATSGRGSTNYGYTF.

A word on this clonotype: A library prepared for alpha chains yielded this beta chain as an off-target read; its size is of little meaning. The gene calls are TRBV12-3 or TRBV12-4 and TRBJ2-5; a weak D match, TRBD1 (5 bases). Trimming removed 4 bases from V and 7 bases from J, with 19 bases in between. CDR3 length equals 15 residues. For the CDR3, the DNA is TGTGCCAGCAGTTCAACGGGCCTCCCCCAGGGGACCCAGTACTTC. This sequence encodes CASSSTGLPQGTQYF.

A remark on this clonotype: Found in a library prepared for alpha chains, this beta chain is an off-target read, and its abundance has little meaning. The chain uses TRBV20-1 and TRBJ2-3; TRBD2 is a possible D gene (6 bases). V lost 8 bases and J 0 bases, leaving 15 bases between the germline ends. CDR3 length: 14 amino acids. Germline-derived CDR1 and CDR2 are DFQATT and SNEGSKA (reference sequence). Here the CDR3 reads CSPSRRGSTDTQYF. In DNA form, the CDR3 reads TGCAGTCCAAGCAGGAGGGGAAGCACAGATACGCAGTATTTT.

This clonotype was seen only a few times. Since it is a stray read in a library aimed at alpha chains, this beta chain has a size that is not meaningful. J is TRBJ2-1 and V is TRBV7-8; 8 bases agree with TRBD1. With V trimmed by 5 bases and J by 0 bases, 18 bases remained unmatched. The germline CDR1 and CDR2 sequences are SGHVS and FQNEAQ. This CDR3 contains 20 residues. CDR3 loop: CASSPPGGTGLDSSYNEQFF. CDR3 bases: TGTGCCAGCAGCCCTCCAGGAGGGACAGGCCTCGACAGCTCCTACAATGAGCAGTTCTTC.

Comment on this clonotype: This beta chain turned up in a library designed for alpha chains; as an off-target read, its abundance says little. V is TRBV14 and J is TRBJ2-5, with D perhaps TRBD1 or TRBD2 (5 bases each). This CDR3 spans 16 amino acids. CDR1 is SGHDN and CDR2 is FVKESK in the germline V gene. V was clipped by 2 bases and J by 4 bases, with 17 bases between them. The CDR3 sequence is CASSQFRGQPPETQYF. The CDR3 DNA reads TGTGCCAGCAGCCAATTCCGGGGCCAGCCTCCAGAGACCCAGTACTTC.

Note on this clonotype: The library was built for alpha chains, so this beta chain is an off-target read and its size means little. The chain has TRBV5-1 and TRBJ1-1; no clear D gene. V was shortened by 5 bases and J by 1 base, with 6 bases between the two germline ends. Looked up from germline, CDR1 is SGHRS and CDR2 is YFSETQ. The length of the CDR3 is 12 residues. As DNA, the CDR3 is TGCGCCAGCAGGCAAGGGAACACTGAAGCTTTCTTT. Encoded protein: CASRQGNTEAFF.

Comment on this clonotype: The size of this beta chain means little, since it is a stray read in a library made for alpha chains. The chain joins TRBV14 to TRBJ1-1; D is undetermined. The CDR3 has 12 residues. V lost 1 base to trimming and J lost 11 bases, with 11 bases between them. Germline CDR1 is SGHDN and CDR2 is FVKESK. The CDR3 loop is CASSQAAGKAFF. The CDR3 DNA follows: TGTGCCAGCAGCCAAGCGGCGGGGAAGGCTTTCTTT.

On this clonotype: Found in a library prepared for alpha chains, this beta chain is an off-target read, and its abundance has little meaning. This chain joins TRBV9 and TRBJ1-1; 9 bases map to TRBD1. The CDR3 spans 15 residues. The V gene end was trimmed by 0 bases and the J gene end by 7 bases; junction bases not matched to a gene: 7. The V gene's germline CDR1 is SGDLS and CDR2 YYNGEE. CDR3 coding DNA: TGTGCCAGCAGCGTAGGATATACAGGGGGCGGTGAAGCTTTCTTT. It is translated as CASSVGYTGGGEAFF. Filled out from reference TRBV9 and TRBJ1-1, the complete variable domain reads DSGVTQTPKHLITATGQRVTLRCSPRSGDLSVYWYQQSLDQGLQFLIQYYNGEERAKGNILERFSAQQFPDLHSELNLSSLELGDSALYFCASSVGYTGGGEAFFGQGTRLTVV.

This clonotype has just one count. Found in a library prepared for alpha chains, this beta chain is an off-target read, and its abundance has little meaning. This rearrangement joins TRBV28 to TRBJ1-2; 7 nucleotides agree with TRBD1. This CDR3 is 14 amino acids long. Germline-derived CDR1 and CDR2 are MDHEN and SYDVKM. V shed 5 bases and J 3 bases; nucleotides not matched to a gene: 6. The CDR3 coding sequence is TGTGCCAGCAGTGTGGGGGGACAGTACTATGGCTACACCTTC. This codes for CASSVGGQYYGYTF.

Regarding this clonotype: The library was built for alpha chains, so this beta chain is an off-target read and its size means little. The chain recombines TRBV30 with TRBJ1-2, with D tentatively TRBD1 (6 bases). V lost 0 bases and J lost 8, with 13 bases in between. The CDR3 has 13 amino acids. The germline CDR1 and CDR2 sequences are GTSNPN and SVGIG (reference sequence). The CDR3, as DNA: TGTGCCTGGAGTGTTTTGGGGGCGGAGGGCTACACCTTC. It yields the protein CAWSVLGAEGYTF.

With respect to this clonotype: As an off-target read in a library built for alpha chains, this beta chain has a frequency of little significance. This sequence joins TRBV12-3 or TRBV12-4 and TRBJ2-7; 10 nucleotides agree with TRBD2. CDR3 size: 14 residues. The ends lost 5 bases at V and 5 bases at J; junction bases unmatched: 6. The CDR3 region has the DNA TGTGCCAGCAGTAACCGCCTAGCGGGGGACGAGCAGTACTTC. It specifies CASSNRLAGDEQYF.

On this clonotype: The library was prepared for alpha chains; this beta chain is a stray read, so its frequency means little. This chain connects TRBV6-2 or TRBV6-3 to TRBJ2-1, with 7 bases that match TRBD2. V lost 3 bases to trimming and J lost 0 bases; unmatched junction nucleotides: 5. Germline values: CDR1 MNHEY, CDR2 SVGEGT. The length of the CDR3 is 16 residues. This CDR3 reads CASSYQRGNSYNEQFF. In nucleotides, the CDR3 is TGTGCCAGCAGTTATCAGCGGGGCAACTCCTACAATGAGCAGTTCTTC.

In its sample, this clonotype is medium-sized. Because the library targeted alpha chains, this beta chain is an off-target read whose size means little. The chain recombines TRBV12-3 or TRBV12-4 with TRBJ2-6; tentative D call: TRBD2 (6 bases). The CDR3 runs to 15 residues. V was cut by 4 bases and J by 1 base, with 8 bases left in between. The CDR3 sequence is CASSYRGSGANVLTF. CDR3 in DNA: TGTGCCAGCAGTTATCGGGGGTCTGGGGCCAACGTCCTGACTTTC.

This clonotype was counted a few times. This beta chain slipped into a library made for alpha chains as a stray read, so its size is not meaningful. V gene TRBV19 combines with J gene TRBJ2-3; a weak D match, TRBD2 (6 bases). Trimming shortened V by 7 bases and J by 4 bases, and 18 bases separated the two germline ends. This CDR3 has 15 residues. In germline, CDR1 is LNHDA, CDR2 SQIVND (reference sequence). CDR3 nucleotides: TGTGCCAGTACCGCAAGGGGCAGCGGGCCAGATACGCAGTATTTT. This codes for CASTARGSGPDTQYF.

As concerns this clonotype: This beta chain lies outside the target of a library built for alpha chains; its clone size means little. This chain connects TRBV4-1 to TRBJ2-5; a weak D match, TRBD1 (6 bases). The V end lost 0 bases, the J end lost 2 bases, and 16 bases lay between the germline ends. CDR3 length: 17 residues. Germline V CDR1 and CDR2: MGHRA, YSYEKL. CDR3 sequence: CASSQDWGLWGQETQYF. DNA of the CDR3: TGCGCCAGCAGCCAAGATTGGGGGCTGTGGGGGCAAGAGACCCAGTACTTC.

This clonotype was picked up one time. Since it is a stray read in a library aimed at alpha chains, this beta chain has a size that is not meaningful. The chain employs TRBV6-1 and TRBJ1-5, with a weak D call TRBD1 (5 bases). The CDR3 runs to 14 residues. Germline CDR1 is MNHNS and CDR2 is SASEGT. The V gene lost 6 bases and the J gene lost 2 bases, with 11 bases spanning the gap. The CDR3 DNA is TGTGCCAGCAGAGAGAGGGGAGGCAATCAGCCCCAGCATTTT. It codes for CASRERGGNQPQHF.

Points on this clonotype: Since it is a stray read in a library aimed at alpha chains, this beta chain has a size that is not meaningful. The J gene is TRBJ2-5, the V gene TRBV20-1, with a weak D call TRBD1 (6 bases). Trimming took 2 bases from V and 3 from J, leaving 13 bases between them. CDR1 DFQATT and CDR2 SNEGSKA come from the germline V gene (reference sequence). The CDR3 is 14 residues long. This CDR3 is CSARPVGQKETQYF. DNA for the CDR3: TGCAGTGCTAGACCCGTCGGACAGAAAGAGACCCAGTACTTC.

On this clonotype itself: The size of this beta chain means little, since it is a stray read in a library made for alpha chains. The V call is TRBV7-2, the J call TRBJ1-2; 12 bases are a match to TRBD1. The CDR3 sequence is 15 residues long. With V trimmed by 1 base and J by 4 bases, 1 base remained unmatched. Germline V gene sequence: CDR1 SGHTA, CDR2 FQGNSA. The CDR3 DNA reads as TGTGCCAGCAGCTTAGAGGGACAGGGGGCCTATGGCTACACCTTC. The encoded protein is CASSLEGQGAYGYTF.